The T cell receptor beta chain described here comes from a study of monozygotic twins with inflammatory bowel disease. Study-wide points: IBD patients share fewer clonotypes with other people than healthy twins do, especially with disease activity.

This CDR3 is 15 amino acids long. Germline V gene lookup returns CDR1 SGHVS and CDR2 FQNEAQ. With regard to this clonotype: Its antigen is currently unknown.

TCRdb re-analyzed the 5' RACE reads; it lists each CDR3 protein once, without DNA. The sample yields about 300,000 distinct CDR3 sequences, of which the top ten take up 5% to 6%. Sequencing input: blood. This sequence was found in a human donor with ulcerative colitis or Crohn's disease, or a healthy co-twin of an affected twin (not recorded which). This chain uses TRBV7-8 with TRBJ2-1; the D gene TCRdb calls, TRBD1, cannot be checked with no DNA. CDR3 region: CASSPDRSSYNEQFF.